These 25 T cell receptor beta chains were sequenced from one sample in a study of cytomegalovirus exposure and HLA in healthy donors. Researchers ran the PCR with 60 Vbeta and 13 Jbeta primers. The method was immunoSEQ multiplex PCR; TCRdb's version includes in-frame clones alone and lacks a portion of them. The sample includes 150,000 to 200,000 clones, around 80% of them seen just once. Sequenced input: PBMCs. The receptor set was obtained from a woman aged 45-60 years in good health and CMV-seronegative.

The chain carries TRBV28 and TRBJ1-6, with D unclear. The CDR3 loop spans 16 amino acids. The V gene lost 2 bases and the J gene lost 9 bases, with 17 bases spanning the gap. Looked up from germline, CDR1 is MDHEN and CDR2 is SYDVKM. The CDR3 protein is CASSLDLVRSSSPLHF. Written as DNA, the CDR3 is TGTGCCAGCAGTTTAGATCTGGTACGATCGAGTTCACCCCTCCACTTT.

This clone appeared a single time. Here the CDR3 reads CASSVDRVGEQFF. The CDR3 DNA reads TGTGCCAGCAGCGTAGACAGGGTCGGTGAGCAGTTCTTC. The chain joins TRBV9 to TRBJ2-1; possibly TRBD1 for D (6 bases). The ends were cut back, 0 bases at V and 9 bases at J, with 10 bases in the middle. Germline lookup yields CDR1 SGDLS and CDR2 YYNGEE. The CDR3 consists of 13 residues.

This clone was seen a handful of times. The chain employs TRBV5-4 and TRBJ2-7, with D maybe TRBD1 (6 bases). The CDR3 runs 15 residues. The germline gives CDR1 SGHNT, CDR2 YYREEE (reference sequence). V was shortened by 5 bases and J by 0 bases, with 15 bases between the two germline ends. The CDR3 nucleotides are TGTGCCAGCAGTTTTACAGGGATCAACTCCTACGAGCAGTACTTC. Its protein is CASSFTGINSYEQYF.

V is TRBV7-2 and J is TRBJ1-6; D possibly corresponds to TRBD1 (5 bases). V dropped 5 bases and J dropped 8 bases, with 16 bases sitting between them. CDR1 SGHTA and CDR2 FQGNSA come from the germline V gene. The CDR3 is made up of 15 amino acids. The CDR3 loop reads CASSRDSSSDSPLHF. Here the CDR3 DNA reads TGTGCCAGCAGCCGAGACAGTTCCTCGGATTCACCCCTCCACTTT.

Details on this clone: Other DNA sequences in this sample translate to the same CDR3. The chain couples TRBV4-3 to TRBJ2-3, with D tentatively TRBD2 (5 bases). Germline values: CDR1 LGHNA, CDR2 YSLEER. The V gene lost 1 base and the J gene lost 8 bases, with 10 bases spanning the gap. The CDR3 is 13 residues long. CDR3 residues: CASSQGLAPTQYF. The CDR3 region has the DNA TGCGCCAGCAGCCAAGGGCTAGCCCCTACGCAGTATTTT.

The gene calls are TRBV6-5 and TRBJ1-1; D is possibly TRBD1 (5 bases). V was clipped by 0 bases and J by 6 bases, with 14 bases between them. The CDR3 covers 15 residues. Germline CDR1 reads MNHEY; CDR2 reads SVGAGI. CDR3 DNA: TGTGCCAGCAGTTACTCGCGGGGCGCGGGGGCTGAAGCTTTCTTT. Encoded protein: CASSYSRGAGAEAFF.

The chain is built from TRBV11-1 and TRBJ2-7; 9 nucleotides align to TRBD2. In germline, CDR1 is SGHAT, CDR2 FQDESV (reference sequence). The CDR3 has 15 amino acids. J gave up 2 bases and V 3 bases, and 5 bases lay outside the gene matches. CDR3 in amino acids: CASSFGAGGPYEQYF. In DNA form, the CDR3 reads TGTGCCAGCAGCTTCGGTGCGGGAGGGCCCTACGAGCAGTACTTC.

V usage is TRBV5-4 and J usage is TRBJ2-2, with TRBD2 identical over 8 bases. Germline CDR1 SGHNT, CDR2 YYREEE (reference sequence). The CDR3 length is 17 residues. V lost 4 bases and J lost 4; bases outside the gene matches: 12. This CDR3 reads CASSPPHAGGFTGELFF. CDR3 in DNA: TGTGCCAGCAGCCCACCGCACGCGGGAGGTTTCACCGGGGAGCTGTTTTTT. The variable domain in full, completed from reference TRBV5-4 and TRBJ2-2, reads ETGVTQSPTHLIKTRGQQVTLRCSSQSGHNTVSWYQQALGQGPQFIFQYYREEENGRGNFPPRFSGLQFPNYSSELNVNALELDDSALYLCASSPPHAGGFTGELFFGEGSRLTVL.

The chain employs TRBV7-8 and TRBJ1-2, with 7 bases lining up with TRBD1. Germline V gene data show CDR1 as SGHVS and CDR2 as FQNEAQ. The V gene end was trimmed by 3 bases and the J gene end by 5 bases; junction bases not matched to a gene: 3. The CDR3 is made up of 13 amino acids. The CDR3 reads CASSLTGKYGYTF. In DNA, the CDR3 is TGTGCCAGCAGCTTGACAGGGAAGTATGGCTACACCTTC.

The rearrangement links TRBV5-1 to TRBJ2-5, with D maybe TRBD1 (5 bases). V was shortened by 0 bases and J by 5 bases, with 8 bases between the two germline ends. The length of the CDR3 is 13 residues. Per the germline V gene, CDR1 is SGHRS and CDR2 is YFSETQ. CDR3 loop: CASSLEGLETQYF. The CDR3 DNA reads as TGCGCCAGCAGCTTGGAGGGGTTGGAGACCCAGTACTTC.

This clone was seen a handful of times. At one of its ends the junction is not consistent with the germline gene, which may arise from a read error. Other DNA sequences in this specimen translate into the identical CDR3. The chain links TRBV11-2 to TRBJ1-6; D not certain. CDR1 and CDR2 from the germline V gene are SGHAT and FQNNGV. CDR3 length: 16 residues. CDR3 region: CASSFGWAGYNSPLHF. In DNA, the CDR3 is TGTGCCAGCAGCTTTGGCTGGGCGGGGTATAATTCCCCCCTCCACTTT. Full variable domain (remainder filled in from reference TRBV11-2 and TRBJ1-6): EAGVAQSPRYKIIEKRQSVAFWCNPISGHATLYWYQQILGQGPKLLIQFQNNGVVDDSQLPKDRFSAERLKGVDSTLKIQPAKLEDSAVYLCASSFGWAGYNSPLHFGNGTRLTVT.

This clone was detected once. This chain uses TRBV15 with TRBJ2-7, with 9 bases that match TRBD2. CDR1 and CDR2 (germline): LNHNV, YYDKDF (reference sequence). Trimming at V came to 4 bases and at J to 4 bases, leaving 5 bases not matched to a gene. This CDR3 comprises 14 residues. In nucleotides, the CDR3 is TGTGCCACCAGCAAGGGCGGGGGGGCTTACGAGCAGTACTTC. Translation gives CATSKGGGAYEQYF.

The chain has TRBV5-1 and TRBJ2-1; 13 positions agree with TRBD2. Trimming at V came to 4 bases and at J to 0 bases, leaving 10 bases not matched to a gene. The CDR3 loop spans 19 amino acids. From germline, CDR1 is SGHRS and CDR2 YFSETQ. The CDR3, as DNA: TGCGCCAGCAGCAGAGGACTAGCGGGAGTCCCTAGCTCCTACAATGAGCAGTTCTTC. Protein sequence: CASSRGLAGVPSSYNEQFF.

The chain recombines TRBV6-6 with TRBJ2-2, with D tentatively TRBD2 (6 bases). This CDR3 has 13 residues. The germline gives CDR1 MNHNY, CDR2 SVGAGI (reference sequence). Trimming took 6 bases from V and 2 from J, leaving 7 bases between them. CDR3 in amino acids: CASRDYNTGELFF. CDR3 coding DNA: TGTGCCAGCAGGGACTACAACACCGGGGAGCTGTTTTTT.

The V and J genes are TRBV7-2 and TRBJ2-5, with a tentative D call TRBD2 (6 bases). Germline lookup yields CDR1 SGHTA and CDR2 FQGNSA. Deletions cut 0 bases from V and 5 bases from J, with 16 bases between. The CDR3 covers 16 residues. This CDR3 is CASSLAKTRGRETQYF. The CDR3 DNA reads TGTGCCAGCAGCTTAGCAAAGACTAGAGGCCGTGAGACCCAGTACTTC.

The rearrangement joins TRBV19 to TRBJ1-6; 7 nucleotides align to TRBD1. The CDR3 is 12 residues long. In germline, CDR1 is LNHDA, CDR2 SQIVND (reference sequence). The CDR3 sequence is CATGDYNSPLHF. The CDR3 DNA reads TGTGCTACAGGGGACTATAATTCACCCCTCCACTTT.

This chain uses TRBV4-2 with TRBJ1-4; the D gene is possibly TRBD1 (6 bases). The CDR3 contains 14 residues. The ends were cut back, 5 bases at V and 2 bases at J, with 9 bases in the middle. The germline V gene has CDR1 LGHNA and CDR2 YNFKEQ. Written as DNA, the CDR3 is TGTGCCAGCAGCTCGGACAGTACTAATGAAAAACTGTTTTTT. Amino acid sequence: CASSSDSTNEKLFF.

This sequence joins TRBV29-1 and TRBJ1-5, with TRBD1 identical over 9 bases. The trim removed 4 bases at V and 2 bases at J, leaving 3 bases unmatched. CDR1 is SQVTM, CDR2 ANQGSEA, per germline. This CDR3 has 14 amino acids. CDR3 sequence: CSVAGQGGNQPQHF. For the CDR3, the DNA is TGCAGCGTTGCGGGACAGGGAGGCAATCAGCCCCAGCATTTT.

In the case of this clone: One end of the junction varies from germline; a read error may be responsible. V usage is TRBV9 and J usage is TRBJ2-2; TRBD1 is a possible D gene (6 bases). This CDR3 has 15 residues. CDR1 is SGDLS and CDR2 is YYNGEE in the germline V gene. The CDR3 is CASSEPTGNAGELFF. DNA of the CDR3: TGTGCCAGCAGCGAGCCTACAGGGAACGCCGGGGAGCTGTTTTTT.

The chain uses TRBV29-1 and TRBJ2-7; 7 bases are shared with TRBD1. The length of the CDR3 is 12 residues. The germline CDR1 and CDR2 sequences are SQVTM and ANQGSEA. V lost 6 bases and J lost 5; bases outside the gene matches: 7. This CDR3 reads CSVLQGYHEQYF. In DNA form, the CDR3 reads TGCAGCGTCCTACAGGGGTACCACGAGCAGTACTTC.

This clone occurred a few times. CDR3 DNA: TGTGCCAGCAGTTTATACGGGGGGGATTTATACGAGCAGTACTTC. It codes for CASSLYGGDLYEQYF. J is TRBJ2-7 and V is TRBV28, with 8 bases matching TRBD2. Germline V CDR1 and CDR2: MDHEN, SYDVKM. The ends lost 1 base at V and 4 bases at J; junction bases unmatched: 6. There are 15 residues in the CDR3.

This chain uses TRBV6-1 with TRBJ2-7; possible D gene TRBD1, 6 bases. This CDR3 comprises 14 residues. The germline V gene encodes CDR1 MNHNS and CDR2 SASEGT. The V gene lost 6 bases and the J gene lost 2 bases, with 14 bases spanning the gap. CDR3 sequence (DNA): TGTGCCAGCAGGAGTCAACAGGGAGCCTACGAGCAGTACTTC. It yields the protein CASRSQQGAYEQYF.

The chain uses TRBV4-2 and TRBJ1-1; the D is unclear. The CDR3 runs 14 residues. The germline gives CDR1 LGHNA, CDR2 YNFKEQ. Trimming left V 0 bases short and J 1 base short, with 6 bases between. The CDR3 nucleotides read TGTGCCAGCAGCCAAGAAAATAGGAACACTGAAGCTTTCTTT. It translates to CASSQENRNTEAFF.

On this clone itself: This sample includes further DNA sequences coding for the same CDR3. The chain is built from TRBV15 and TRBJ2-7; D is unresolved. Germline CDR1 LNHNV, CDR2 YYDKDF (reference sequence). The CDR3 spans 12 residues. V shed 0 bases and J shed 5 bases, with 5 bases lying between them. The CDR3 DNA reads TGTGCCACCAGCAGAGATGAGGACGAGCAGTACTTC. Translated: CATSRDEDEQYF.

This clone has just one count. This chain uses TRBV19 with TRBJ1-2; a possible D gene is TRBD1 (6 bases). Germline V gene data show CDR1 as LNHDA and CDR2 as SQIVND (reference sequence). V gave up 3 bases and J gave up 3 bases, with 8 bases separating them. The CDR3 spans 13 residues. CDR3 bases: TGTGCCAGTAGTATGGGGGCACACTATGGCTACACCTTC. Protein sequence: CASSMGAHYGYTF.